In its sample, the clone carrying this TCR beta chain was seen a few times. Its antigen remains unidentified. TCRdb redid the calling of the reads with MiXCR, one entry per CDR3 protein. There are about 260,000 distinct CDR3 sequences in the sample; about an eighth occur only once, and roughly 8.7% lies in the top ten. The sample is drawn from a study of T cell repertoires in cytomegalovirus infection. Study context: Indications of both CMV infection and matching HLA type were provided by public TCR beta signatures. Overall study findings and caveats: The cumulative frequency of public TCR beta families distinguished individuals who carried CMV together with the relevant HLA. HLA-C-restricted CMV clonotypes gave the most frequent clonotype in two of eight donors.

Sequenced input: PBMCs. This TCR was sampled from a human donor in good health (CMV status not recorded). Some clones in this sample may be carry-over from other donors' samples.

The CDR3 DNA reads as TGTGCCAGCAGCTTGAGTAGCGTTAAGGACAATGAGCAGTTCTTC. This translates into CASSLSSVKDNEQFF. V usage is TRBV5-4 and J usage is TRBJ2-1, with D possibly TRBD2 on 5 matching bases. The CDR3 spans 15 residues. Germline V gene data show CDR1 as SGHNT and CDR2 as YYREEE (reference sequence). V lost 1 base and J 5 bases, leaving 13 bases between the germline ends.